This T cell receptor (beta chain) is drawn from a study of T cell changes during pregnancy in multiple sclerosis. Sequencing was performed with immunoSEQ multiplex PCR; in TCRdb, only in-frame clones are kept and a portion is missing. The sample holds around 57,000 clones, roughly 87% seen once. This clone was counted only a few times. The specimen was peripheral blood, collected in the first trimester of pregnancy. The sequence was collected from a female donor with multiple sclerosis, enrolled in a pregnancy study.

CDR3 protein: CASSLSFSTGASVDEQYF. For the CDR3, the DNA is TGCGCCAGCAGCTTGTCGTTTTCCACAGGAGCTTCTGTGGACGAGCAGTACTTC. The chain uses TRBV5-1 and TRBJ2-7; D possibly corresponds to TRBD1 (5 bases). This CDR3 is built from 18 residues. The germline V and J ends were trimmed by 1 base and 5 bases, with 25 bases remaining between them. Germline CDR1 is SGHRS and CDR2 is YFSETQ.